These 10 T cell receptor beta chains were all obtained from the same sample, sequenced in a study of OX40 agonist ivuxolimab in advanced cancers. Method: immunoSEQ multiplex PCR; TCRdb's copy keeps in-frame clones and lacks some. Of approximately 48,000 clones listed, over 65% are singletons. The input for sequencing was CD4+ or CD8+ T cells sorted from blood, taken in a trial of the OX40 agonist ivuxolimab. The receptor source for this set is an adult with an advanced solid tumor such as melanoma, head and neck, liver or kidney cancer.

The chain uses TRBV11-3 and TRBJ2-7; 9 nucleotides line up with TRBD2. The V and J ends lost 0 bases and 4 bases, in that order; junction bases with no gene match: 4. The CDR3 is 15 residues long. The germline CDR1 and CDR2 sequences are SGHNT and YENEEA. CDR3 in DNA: TGTGCCAGCAGCTTAGAAGCGGGAGGCTCGTACGAGCAGTACTTC. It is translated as CASSLEAGGSYEQYF.

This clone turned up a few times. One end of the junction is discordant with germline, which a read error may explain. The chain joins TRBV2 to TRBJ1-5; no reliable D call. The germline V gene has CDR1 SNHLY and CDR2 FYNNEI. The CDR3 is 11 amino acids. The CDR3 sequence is CASREGQPQHF. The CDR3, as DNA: TGTGCCAGCAGAGAAGGTCAGCCCCAGCATTTT. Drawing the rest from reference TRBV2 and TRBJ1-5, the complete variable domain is EPEVTQTPSHQVTQMGQEVILRCVPISNHLYFYWYRQILGQKVEFLVSFYNNEISEKSEIFDDQFSVERPDGSNFTLKIRSTKLEDSAMYFCASREGQPQHFGDGTRLSIL.

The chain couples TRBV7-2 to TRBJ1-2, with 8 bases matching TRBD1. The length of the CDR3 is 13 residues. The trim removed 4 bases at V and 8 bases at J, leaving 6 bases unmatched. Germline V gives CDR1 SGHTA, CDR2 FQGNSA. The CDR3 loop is CASSSTGAGGYTF. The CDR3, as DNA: TGTGCCAGCAGCTCGACAGGGGCGGGCGGCTACACCTTC.

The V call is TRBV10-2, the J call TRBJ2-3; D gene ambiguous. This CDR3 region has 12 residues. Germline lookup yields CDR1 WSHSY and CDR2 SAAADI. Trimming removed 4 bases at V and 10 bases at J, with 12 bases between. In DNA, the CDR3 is TGCGCCAGCAGTGCTGTAGATCCTTCGCAGTATTTT. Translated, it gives CASSAVDPSQYF.

The CDR3 bases are TGTGCCAGCAGCTCAAGCCGAACGCCCGGGGGCCTAAGGTACGAGCAGTACTTC. Translation gives CASSSSRTPGGLRYEQYF. This chain connects TRBV7-2 to TRBJ2-7; D might be TRBD1 or TRBD2, each matching 6 bases. The CDR3 covers 18 residues. With 4 bases removed from V and 4 bases from J, the gap between germline ends came to 26 bases. From germline, CDR1 is SGHTA and CDR2 FQGNSA.

The CDR3 sequence is CASSSHLGLAGAGEQFF. DNA of the CDR3: TGTGCCAGCAGTTCACACCTCGGACTAGCGGGAGCCGGTGAGCAGTTCTTC. This chain connects TRBV27 to TRBJ2-1; 13 bases are shared with TRBD2. The junction had 12 bases not matched to a gene; V was cut back by 4 bases and J by 9 bases. Germline V gene lookup returns CDR1 MNHEY and CDR2 SMNVEV (reference sequence). The CDR3 runs to 17 residues.

CDR3 DNA: TGTGCCAGCAGTGGTCAGGGTTCTTTTCAAGAGACCCAGTACTTC. Translating it yields CASSGQGSFQETQYF. This chain links TRBV25-1 with TRBJ2-5; D possibly corresponds to TRBD1 (5 bases). This CDR3 comprises 15 residues. The V and J ends lost 4 bases and 2 bases respectively, with 14 bases between them. The germline gives CDR1 MGHDK, CDR2 SYGVNS.

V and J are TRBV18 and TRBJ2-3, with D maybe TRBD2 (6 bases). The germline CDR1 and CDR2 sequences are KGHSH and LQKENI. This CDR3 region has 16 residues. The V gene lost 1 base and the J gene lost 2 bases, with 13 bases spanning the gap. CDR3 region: CASSPQERRATDTQYF. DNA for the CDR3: TGTGCCAGCTCACCACAAGAGCGGAGGGCCACAGATACGCAGTATTTT.

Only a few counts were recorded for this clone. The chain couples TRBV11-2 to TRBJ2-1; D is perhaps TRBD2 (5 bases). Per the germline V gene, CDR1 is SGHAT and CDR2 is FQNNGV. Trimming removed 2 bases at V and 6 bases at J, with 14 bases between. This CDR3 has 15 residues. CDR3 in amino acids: CASSLKGLPTNEQFF. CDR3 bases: TGTGCCAGCAGCTTAAAAGGACTGCCTACCAATGAGCAGTTCTTC.

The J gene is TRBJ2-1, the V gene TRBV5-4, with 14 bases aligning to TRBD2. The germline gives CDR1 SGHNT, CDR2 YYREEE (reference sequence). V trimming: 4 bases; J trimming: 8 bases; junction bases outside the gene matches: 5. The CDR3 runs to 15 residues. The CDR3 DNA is TGTGCCAGCAGCCCGGGACTAGCGGGAGAGTATGAGCAGTTCTTC. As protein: CASSPGLAGEYEQFF.